This paragraph covers one T cell receptor (beta chain) sequence. Its antigen is undetermined. The data stem from a study of T cell responses to AZD1222 COVID-19 vaccine. Study results and limitations: Spike as a whole was targeted by vaccine-associated CD4 TCRs, dominant at 160-218 and 743-854. Donors in the cohort were predominantly white British and more often female, and clonal diversity was possibly underestimated. Just 6 or 7 people given AZD1222 tested seropositive at baseline. Repertoire sampling happened only post peak T cell response.

The table came from immunoSEQ multiplex PCR; TCRdb's copy has only in-frame clones and leaves some out. In the table there are more than 100,000 clones, about nine tenths of which are singletons. V was trimmed by 1 base and J by 0 bases, leaving 10 bases between them. CDR1 is LGHDT, CDR2 YNNKEL, per germline (reference sequence). This CDR3 has 15 residues. The chain is built from TRBV3-1 (or the pseudogene TRBV3-2) and TRBJ2-7; D gene ambiguous. The sequenced sample was peripheral blood, obtained on day 0 of AZD1222 vaccination. This sequence originates from an adult in good health. The CDR3 bases are TGTGCCAGCAGCCAAGCCCTTGGCGGCTCCTACGAGCAGTACTTC. Amino acids: CASSQALGGSYEQYF.